This T cell receptor (beta chain) was obtained from a study of cytomegalovirus exposure and HLA in healthy donors. To note about this clone: Its target is not known.

Study-level findings and limits: Reported performance of the classifier showed diagnosis of cytomegalovirus status with high specificity and sensitivity. In the 120 validation repertoires, roughly 94% of cluster scores exceeded 0, per a later analysis. The majority of TCR sequences were rare, yet some public TCRs appeared in many donors.

TCRdb's copy holds only in-frame clones and misses some; the assay was immunoSEQ multiplex PCR. Of 300,000 or so clones listed, around 90% were seen once; the top ten hold approximately 0.9%. The specimen was PBMCs. The clonotype originates from a man younger than 45 in good health and CMV-seronegative.

The CDR3: CASSGGQANTGELFF. DNA for the CDR3: TGTGCCAGCAGCGGGGGACAAGCGAACACCGGGGAGCTGTTTTTT. The chain recombines TRBV7-9 with TRBJ2-2, with a possible D match to TRBD1 (6 bases). This CDR3 is 15 amino acids long. The V gene's germline CDR1 is SEHNR and CDR2 FQNEAQ (reference sequence). Trimming left V 5 bases short and J 0 bases short, with 10 bases between.